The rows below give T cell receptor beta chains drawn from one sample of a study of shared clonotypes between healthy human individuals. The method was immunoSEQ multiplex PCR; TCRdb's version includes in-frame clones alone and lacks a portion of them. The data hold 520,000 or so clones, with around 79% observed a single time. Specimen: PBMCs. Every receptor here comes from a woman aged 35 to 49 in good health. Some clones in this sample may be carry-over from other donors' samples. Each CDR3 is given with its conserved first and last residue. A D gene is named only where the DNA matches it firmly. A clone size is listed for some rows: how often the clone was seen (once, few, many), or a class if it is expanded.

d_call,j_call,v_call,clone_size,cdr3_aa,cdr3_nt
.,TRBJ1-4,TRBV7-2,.,CASSLVANPEKLFF,TGTGCCAGCAGCTTAGTAGCCAATCCTGAAAAACTGTTTTTT
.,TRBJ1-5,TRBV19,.,CASSMGGAGNQPQHF,TGTGCCAGTAGTATGGGGGGGGCAGGGAATCAGCCCCAGCATTTT
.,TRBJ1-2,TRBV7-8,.,CASSLALQDPWGGYTF,TGTGCCAGCAGCTTAGCTCTACAGGACCCGTGGGGGGGCTACACCTTC
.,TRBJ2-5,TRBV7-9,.,CASSLNSGVEETQYF,TGTGCCAGCAGCTTGAACTCGGGGGTAGAAGAGACCCAGTACTTC
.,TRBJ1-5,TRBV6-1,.,CASSEWSGGEGHF,TGTGCCAGCAGTGAGTGGTCGGGGGGTGAAGGGCATTTT
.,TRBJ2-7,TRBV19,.,CASSPQKDRPYEQYF,TGTGCCAGTAGTCCACAAAAAGACAGACCCTACGAGCAGTACTTC
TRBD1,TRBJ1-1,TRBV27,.,CASSLTGRAEAFF,TGTGCCAGCAGTCTGACAGGGAGAGCTGAAGCTTTCTTT
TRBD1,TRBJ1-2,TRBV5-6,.,CASSSRAGGYGYTF,TGTGCCAGCAGCTCGAGGGCAGGGGGCTATGGCTACACCTTC
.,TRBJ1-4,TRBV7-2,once,CASSLGGVVEKLFF,TGTGCCAGCAGCTTAGGAGGGGTGGTTGAAAAACTGTTTTTT
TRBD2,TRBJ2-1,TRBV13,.,CASSLSLAGRVQFF,TGTGCCAGCAGCTTAAGTCTAGCGGGAAGGGTGCAGTTCTTC
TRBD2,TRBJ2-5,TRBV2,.,CASSQLAGIVETQYF,TGTGCCAGCAGCCAACTAGCGGGTATTGTCGAGACCCAGTACTTC
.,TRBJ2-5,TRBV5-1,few,CASSLNVQETQYF,TGCGCCAGCAGCTTAAATGTGCAAGAGACCCAGTACTTC
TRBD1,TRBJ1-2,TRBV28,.,CASSLLTGGYGYTF,TGTGCCAGCAGTTTATTGACAGGGGGCTATGGCTACACCTTC
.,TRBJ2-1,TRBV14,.,CASSQEINRGYNEQFF,TGTGCCAGCAGCCAAGAGATCAATAGGGGATACAATGAGCAGTTCTTC
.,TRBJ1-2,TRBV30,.,CAWSVSELGGYTF,TGTGCCTGGAGTGTCAGTGAATTAGGTGGCTACACCTTC
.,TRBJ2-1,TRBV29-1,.,CSVPDPGRPYNEQFF,TGCAGCGTCCCGGACCCGGGCAGACCCTACAATGAGCAGTTCTTC
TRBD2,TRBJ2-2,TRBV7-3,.,CASSFISGSSGELFF,TGTGCCAGCAGCTTTATTAGCGGGAGTAGCGGGGAGCTGTTTTTT
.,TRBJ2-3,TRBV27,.,CASSLKWATDTQYF,TGTGCCAGCAGTTTAAAGTGGGCCACAGATACGCAGTATTTT
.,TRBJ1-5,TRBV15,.,CATSRDRGIWQPQHF,TGTGCCACCAGCAGAGATAGGGGGATCTGGCAGCCCCAGCATTTT
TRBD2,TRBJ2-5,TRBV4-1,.,CASSQENLAGGLAGRETQYF,TGCGCCAGCAGCCAAGAGAATTTAGCGGGAGGGCTGGCAGGAAGAGAGACCCAGTACTTC
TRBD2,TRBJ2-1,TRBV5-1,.,CASSGGLAGYNEQFF,TGCGCCAGCAGCGGGGGACTAGCGGGGTACAATGAGCAGTTCTTC
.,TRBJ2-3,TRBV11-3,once,CASSLAAADTQYF,TGTGCCAGCAGCTTAGCGGCAGCCGATACGCAGTATTTT
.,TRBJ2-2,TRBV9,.,CASSVGGRGSIGGELFF,TGTGCCAGCAGCGTAGGAGGAAGGGGATCCATAGGCGGGGAGCTGTTTTTT
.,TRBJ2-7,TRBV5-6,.,CASSAGRKSSYEQYF,TGTGCCAGCAGCGCGGGACGGAAAAGCTCCTACGAGCAGTACTTC